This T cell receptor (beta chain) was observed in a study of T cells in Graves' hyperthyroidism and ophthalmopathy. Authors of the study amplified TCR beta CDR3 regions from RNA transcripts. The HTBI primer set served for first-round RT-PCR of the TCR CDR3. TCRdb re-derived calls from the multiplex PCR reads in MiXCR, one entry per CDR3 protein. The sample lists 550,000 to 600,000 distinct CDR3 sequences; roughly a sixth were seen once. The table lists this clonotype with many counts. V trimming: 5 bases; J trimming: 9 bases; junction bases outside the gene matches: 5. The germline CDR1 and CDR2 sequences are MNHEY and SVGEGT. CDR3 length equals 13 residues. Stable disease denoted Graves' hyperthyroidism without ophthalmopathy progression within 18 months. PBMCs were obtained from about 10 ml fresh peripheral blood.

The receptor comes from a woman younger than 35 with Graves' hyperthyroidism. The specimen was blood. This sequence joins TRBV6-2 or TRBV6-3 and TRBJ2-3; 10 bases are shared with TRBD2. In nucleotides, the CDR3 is TGTGCCAGCAGTCGGGAACTAGCGGGGACGCAGTATTTT. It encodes CASSRELAGTQYF.